This entry lists 13 T cell receptor beta chains sequenced from one sample in a study of blood T cell repertoires in COVID-19 (dated by TCRdb to about 2020). Preparation of the library involved the immunoSEQ multiplex PCR assay. What TCRdb holds here is the immuneACCESS table cut down to in-frame rearrangements. Part of the clones is not present; checked against another copy, under half of the missing clones reflect an unresolved V gene, and the others are unexplained. The sample data list about 170,000 clones, and about 85% of these were observed just once. More than 14% of the sample rests with the top ten. Material: peripheral blood. All receptors come from a woman aged 65 to 85 with COVID-19, enrolled during active disease.

The V gene is TRBV6-4, the J gene TRBJ1-3, with 9 nucleotides matching TRBD1. CDR3 length: 17 residues. V lost 0 bases to trimming and J lost 4 bases; unmatched junction nucleotides: 7. CDR1 and CDR2 from the germline V gene are MRHNA and SNTAGT. The CDR3 region is CASSDSPTGGAGNTIYF. The CDR3 DNA follows: TGTGCCAGCAGTGACTCTCCTACAGGGGGCGCAGGAAACACCATATATTTT.

The chain recombines TRBV9 with TRBJ1-2, with 7 nucleotides matching TRBD1. The CDR3 runs 18 residues. V was clipped by 0 bases and J by 0 bases; unmatched bases: 11. CDR1 SGDLS and CDR2 YYNGEE come from the germline V gene. The CDR3 nucleotides are TGTGCCAGCAGCGTAGACCCCAAGTGGACAGGTTCTAACTATGGCTACACCTTC. Protein: CASSVDPKWTGSNYGYTF.

This clone was observed a handful of times. The chain uses TRBV3-1 (or the pseudogene TRBV3-2) and TRBJ1-4, with 7 bases lining up with TRBD1. Unmatched junction bases numbered 12, after V lost 4 bases and J lost 7 bases. The CDR3 sequence is 16 residues long. Germline CDR1 and CDR2: LGHDT and YNNKEL (reference sequence). CDR3 sequence reads: CASSRNNRQGSEKLFF. The CDR3 DNA sequence: TGTGCCAGCAGCCGAAATAATCGACAGGGCAGTGAAAAACTGTTTTTT.

This clone has just a few counts. The chain carries TRBV2 and TRBJ1-2; D unresolved. In germline, CDR1 is SNHLY, CDR2 FYNNEI. V lost 9 bases and J 8 bases, leaving 16 bases between the germline ends. This CDR3 region has 12 residues. The CDR3 is CASNRPTGGYTF. DNA of the CDR3: TGTGCCAGTAATCGGCCCACGGGGGGCTACACCTTC. Combining the CDR3 with reference TRBV2 and TRBJ1-2 gives the whole variable domain EPEVTQTPSHQVTQMGQEVILRCVPISNHLYFYWYRQILGQKVEFLVSFYNNEISEKSEIFDDQFSVERPDGSNFTLKIRSTKLEDSAMYFCASNRPTGGYTFGSGTRLTVV.

This clone was counted a single time. This chain links TRBV29-1 with TRBJ1-3; possibly TRBD1 for D (6 bases). The V gene's germline CDR1 is SQVTM and CDR2 ANQGSEA. This CDR3 spans 15 amino acids. The V end lost 4 bases, the J end lost 2 bases, and 15 bases lay between the germline ends. The CDR3 DNA reads as TGCAGCGTTGTTGGTCTGGGGGCGCCTGGAAACACCATATATTTT. Translation: CSVVGLGAPGNTIYF. The full variable domain, with the rest looked up from reference TRBV29-1 and TRBJ1-3, is SAVISQKPSRDICQRGTSLTIQCQVDSQVTMMFWYRQQPGQSLTLIATANQGSEATYESGFVIDKFPISRPNLTFSTLTVSNMSPEDSSIYLCSVVGLGAPGNTIYFGEGSWLTVV.

The gene calls are TRBV28 and TRBJ1-2, with 7 nucleotides matching TRBD1. V lost 9 bases to trimming and J lost 5 bases; unmatched junction nucleotides: 12. The CDR3 has 14 residues. In germline, CDR1 is MDHEN, CDR2 SYDVKM. The CDR3 loop is CASSRQGLRYGYTF. Written as DNA, the CDR3 is TGTGCCAGTAGCCGACAGGGACTTAGGTATGGCTACACCTTC.

The gene calls are TRBV4-1 and TRBJ1-4; D not certain. The CDR3 has 13 residues. V dropped 4 bases and J dropped 2 bases, with 5 bases sitting between them. Germline V gene sequence: CDR1 MGHRA, CDR2 YSYEKL. The CDR3 DNA sequence: TGCGCCAGCAGCCTCTTTACTAATGAAAAACTGTTTTTT. It specifies CASSLFTNEKLFF.

This clone was detected a few times. The chain combines TRBV15 with TRBJ1-5; 11 bases agree with TRBD1. Germline assignment: CDR1 LNHNV and CDR2 YYDKDF (reference sequence). The CDR3 is 15 residues long. Losses at the gene ends were 6 bases for V and 7 bases for J; bases not matched to a gene: 8. The CDR3 loop reads CATRTGTGGHQPQHF. DNA for the CDR3: TGTGCCACCAGAACCGGGACAGGGGGGCACCAGCCCCAGCATTTT.

This chain joins TRBV6-5 and TRBJ1-2, with 7 nucleotides matching TRBD1. The CDR3 has 16 residues. Trimming took 2 bases from V and 5 from J; bases not matched to a gene: 11. The V gene's germline CDR1 is MNHEY and CDR2 SVGAGI. CDR3 amino acids: CASSYIITGTVYGYTF. The CDR3 nucleotides read TGTGCCAGCAGTTACATCATCACCGGGACAGTTTATGGCTACACCTTC.

J is TRBJ2-3 and V is TRBV19; 11 nucleotides align to TRBD2. Germline V CDR1 and CDR2: LNHDA, SQIVND (reference sequence). This CDR3 has 16 residues. The junction had 7 bases not matched to a gene; V was cut back by 4 bases and J by 4 bases. This CDR3 reads CASSTRGSGRADTQYF. DNA for the CDR3: TGTGCCAGTAGTACCCGGGGTAGCGGGAGGGCAGATACGCAGTATTTT.

The gene calls are TRBV7-8 and TRBJ2-1; 10 bases match TRBD2. The length of the CDR3 is 13 residues. CDR1 is SGHVS and CDR2 is FQNEAQ in the germline V gene. Unmatched junction bases numbered 4, after V lost 6 bases and J lost 8 bases. CDR3 bases: TGTGCCAGCAGGGGACTAGCGTCGCATGAGCAGTTCTTC. It specifies CASRGLASHEQFF. Full variable domain (missing parts from reference TRBV7-8 and TRBJ2-1): GAGVSQSPRYKVAKRGQDVALRCDPISGHVSLFWYQQALGQGPEFLTYFQNEAQLDKSGLPSDRFFAERPEGSVSTLKIQRTQQEDSAVYLCASRGLASHEQFFGPGTRLTVL.

Notes on this clone: This sample also contains other DNA sequences that code for the same CDR3. V usage is TRBV12-3 or TRBV12-4 and J usage is TRBJ2-1, with 7 bases that match TRBD2. The CDR3 loop spans 13 amino acids. J gave up 3 bases and V 6 bases, and 2 bases lay outside the gene matches. The CDR3 loop is CASSWTSYNEQFF. The CDR3 nucleotides are TGTGCCAGCAGCTGGACTAGCTACAATGAGCAGTTCTTC.

J is TRBJ1-5 and V is TRBV3-1 (or the pseudogene TRBV3-2), with D perhaps matching TRBD1 (5 bases). This CDR3 has 14 residues. V lost 4 bases and J lost 0, with 7 bases in between. Germline-derived CDR1 and CDR2 are LGHDT and YNNKEL (reference sequence). The CDR3 sequence: CASSRQGSNQPQHF. The CDR3, as DNA: TGTGCCAGCAGCCGCCAGGGTAGCAATCAGCCCCAGCATTTT.